This is a list of T cell receptor beta chains from one sample in a study of cytomegalovirus exposure and HLA in healthy donors. TCRdb keeps only in-frame clones here, not all; method: immunoSEQ multiplex PCR. Here the sample spans 150,000 to 200,000 clones, roughly 70% being singletons. The specimen sequenced was PBMCs. The receptors were sampled from a man aged 40-49 years in good health and CMV-seropositive. Both conserved end residues are part of each CDR3. The D gene is left open where the match is weak. A row's size may be missing; if present it is once, few, many or a size class.

V	J	size	D	DNA	CDR3
TRBV18	TRBJ2-6	few	-	TGTGCCAGCTCACCGGGGACAGCCAACGTCCTGACTTTC	CASSPGTANVLTF
TRBV11-3	TRBJ2-1	-	TRBD1	TGTGCCAGCAGCGCGACAGGGATCTACAGGAAGCAGTTCTTC	CASSATGIYRKQFF
TRBV4-3	TRBJ2-5	-	-	TGCGCCAGCAGCCAAGGGTGGACATCACAAGAGACCCAGTACTTC	CASSQGWTSQETQYF
TRBV18	TRBJ2-7	-	TRBD1	TGTGCCAGCTCGGACAGACAGGGGAGCTCCTACGAGCAGTACTTC	CASSDRQGSSYEQYF
TRBV6-5	TRBJ2-2	-	-	TGTGCCAGCAGACGAGACGGGGAGCTGTTTTTT	CASRRDGELFF
TRBV5-1	TRBJ2-7	-	-	TGCGCCAGCAGCCAGGGTCGCGAGCAGTACTTC	CASSQGREQYF
TRBV19	TRBJ2-7	few	-	TGTGCCAGTAGTATGGCGTGGCAGCGGAACGAGCAGTACTTC	CASSMAWQRNEQYF
TRBV29-1	TRBJ1-1	once	-	TGCAGCGTTGAACCTCCGGGGATCACTGAAGCTTTCTTT	CSVEPPGITEAFF
TRBV5-3	TRBJ2-3	-	-	TGTGCCAGAAGCTTGCAGGATACGCAGTATTTT	CARSLQDTQYF
TRBV5-6	TRBJ2-2	-	TRBD2	TGTGCCAGCAGCATTAGCGGGGGGGCGGACACCGGGGAGCTGTTTTTT	CASSISGGADTGELFF
TRBV19	TRBJ2-1	-	-	TGTGCCAGTAGTACGTACAATGAGCAGTTCTTC	CASSTYNEQFF
TRBV6-5	TRBJ2-2	-	-	TGTGCCAGCAGTTACATTTGGACTCTTAACACCGGGGAGCTGTTTTTT	CASSYIWTLNTGELFF
TRBV30	TRBJ2-7	-	-	TGTGCCTGGAGTGTAGGACTCCGAAGCACCTACGAGCAGTACTTC	CAWSVGLRSTYEQYF
TRBV18	TRBJ2-2	-	-	TGTGCCAGCTCATCGAACCTTAGGACAGCGAACACCGGGGAGCTGTTTTTT	CASSSNLRTANTGELFF
TRBV19	TRBJ2-7	-	TRBD2	TGTGCCAGTAGTATCCTACTAGCGGGGACCTACGAGCAGTACTTC	CASSILLAGTYEQYF
TRBV30	TRBJ1-6	-	-	TGTGCCTGGAGTGGAGAGGCAGGGAGGTCACCCCTCCACTTT	CAWSGEAGRSPLHF
TRBV4-3	TRBJ2-3	few	TRBD2	TGCGCCAGCAGCCAAGATACGGGGGGGGGCGATACGCAGTATTTT	CASSQDTGGGDTQYF
TRBV4-2	TRBJ1-1	once	-	TGTGCCAGCAGCCAAGCAGGTAACACTGAAGCTTTCTTT	CASSQAGNTEAFF
TRBV7-9	TRBJ2-7	-	TRBD2	TGTGCCAGCAGCTTAGCGACTAGCGGGGGGGCCTACGAGCAGTACTTC	CASSLATSGGAYEQYF
TRBV7-2	TRBJ1-1	-	TRBD1	TGTGCCAGCAGCTCCCGACAGGGGGCGCGAAGGACTGAAGCTTTCTTT	CASSSRQGARRTEAFF
TRBV6-6	TRBJ1-5	once	-	TGTGCCAGCAGTTACGGGGCAGGGTCGCAGCCCCAGCATTTT	CASSYGAGSQPQHF
TRBV27	TRBJ1-4	-	TRBD1	TGTGCCAGCAGTCGACCGGGACAGAATAATGAAAAACTGTTTTTT	CASSRPGQNNEKLFF
TRBV7-6	TRBJ1-2	-	-	TGTGCCAGCAGCCCCCACGAGGGGGCTAACTATGGCTACACCTTC	CASSPHEGANYGYTF
TRBV7-9	TRBJ2-7	-	TRBD2	TGTGCCAGCAGCTGGACTAGCGGGGGAAAACCCTACGAGCAGTACTTC	CASSWTSGGKPYEQYF
TRBV4-3	TRBJ2-7	few	-	TGCGCCAGCAGCCAAGATGCCCGGGGGAGATACGAGCAGTACTTC	CASSQDARGRYEQYF
TRBV6-5	TRBJ2-5	-	-	TGTGCCAGCGGAAACAGGGACCAAGAGACCCAGTACTTC	CASGNRDQETQYF
TRBV19	TRBJ1-5	-	-	TGTGCCAGTAGTATAGGGGGGAGGGACAATCAGCCCCAGCATTTT	CASSIGGRDNQPQHF
TRBV4-3	TRBJ1-3	-	-	TGCGCCAGCAGCCAAGATTCCCGAGGGGGCACCATATATTTT	CASSQDSRGGTIYF